This entry describes one TCR beta chain. This record belongs to a study of long-term antiretroviral therapy in people with HIV. Survey level was the resolution at which the v3.0 immunoSEQ assay ran. Clones were read by immunoSEQ multiplex PCR, and TCRdb kept only the in-frame ones, dropping some. The sample includes about 28,000 clones, over 75% of them seen just once. Trimming stripped 5 bases from V and 7 bases from J, with 14 bases between. Germline V CDR1 and CDR2: MNHEY, SVGAGI. The CDR3 runs 13 residues. The chain joins TRBV6-5 to TRBJ1-2; D might be TRBD1 (6 bases). This clonotype was sampled from a man aged 45 to 65 with HIV. The starting material was unsorted PBMCs, obtained 2 years after starting antiretroviral therapy. DNA of the CDR3: TGTGCCAGCAGTGCGACAGGCCCGGGTGGCTACACCTTC. It yields the protein CASSATGPGGYTF.